Each of the 29 T cell receptor beta chains below was sequenced from the same sample in a study of a mutant IDH1 vaccine in newly diagnosed glioma. Produced via immunoSEQ multiplex PCR; TCRdb's table is partial and in-frame only. Among about 98,000 clones listed, about 90% were seen once. Time point noted: baseline, week 1 (first vaccination visit). Stated treatment: pre-vaccination baseline after standard-of-care therapy. This specimen was PBMCs, taken from a glioma patient treated with radiotherapy, temozolomide or both. The receptors were gathered from a woman between 45 and 60 years old with glioma.

The chain uses TRBV7-3 and TRBJ2-1; possible D gene TRBD2, 6 bases. CDR3 size: 15 residues. Trimming took 1 base from V and 7 from J, leaving 14 bases between them. Germline values: CDR1 SGHTA, CDR2 FQGTGA. CDR3 in amino acids: CASSLIGGGKNEQFF. CDR3 sequence (DNA): TGTGCCAGCAGCTTAATCGGCGGAGGGAAAAATGAGCAGTTCTTC.

The chain uses TRBV5-8 and TRBJ1-5; TRBD1 is a possible D gene (5 bases). Germline values: CDR1 SGHTS, CDR2 YDEGEE. The CDR3 length is 12 residues. Trimming took 4 bases from V and 10 from J, leaving 12 bases between them. CDR3 amino acids: CASSQTRGPQHF. In DNA form, the CDR3 reads TGTGCCAGCAGCCAAACTCGGGGCCCCCAGCATTTT.

This chain uses TRBV19 with TRBJ1-5; no clear D. The germline V gene encodes CDR1 LNHDA and CDR2 SQIVND (reference sequence). The V gene lost 0 bases and the J gene lost 0 bases, with 9 bases spanning the gap. The length of the CDR3 is 16 residues. The CDR3 loop reads CASSIDSWTSNQPQHF. The DNA for the CDR3 is TGTGCCAGTAGTATAGATAGTTGGACTAGCAATCAGCCCCAGCATTTT.

As to this clone: This likely comes from a read error, as the CDR3 has no conserved phenylalanine or tryptophan at its end. It is unclear where the CDR3 begins or ends on the DNA, so no DNA is shown, and the CDR3 is as TCRdb lists it. V is TRBV6-1 and J is TRBJ2-7; TRBD1, as called in the table, went unchecked against the DNA. Germline V gene lookup returns CDR1 MNHNS and CDR2 SASEGT. The length of the CDR3 is 13 amino acids, counting both ends. CDR3 sequence reads: CASSEGKYVGTAA.

V and J are TRBV27 and TRBJ2-7, with 8 bases matching TRBD1. The V gene's germline CDR1 is MNHEY and CDR2 SMNVEV (reference sequence). This CDR3 has 15 amino acids. V lost 4 bases to trimming and J lost 9 bases; unmatched junction nucleotides: 14. In nucleotides, the CDR3 is TGTGCCAGCAGTTCCCCCGGGACAGGACTCCTCGGGCAGTACTTC. Encoded protein: CASSSPGTGLLGQYF.

The V gene is TRBV7-2, the J gene TRBJ2-5; 10 bases agree with TRBD1. V was clipped by 2 bases and J by 4 bases; unmatched bases: 7. Germline CDR1 SGHTA, CDR2 FQGNSA. This CDR3 contains 16 residues. CDR3 amino acids: CASSLMGQGTGETQYF. The CDR3 bases are TGTGCCAGCAGCTTAATGGGACAGGGGACGGGAGAGACCCAGTACTTC.

This chain joins TRBV29-1 and TRBJ2-5, with 10 bases that match TRBD2. Germline values: CDR1 SQVTM, CDR2 ANQGSEA. This CDR3 spans 16 amino acids. The V gene end was trimmed by 2 bases and the J gene end by 5 bases; junction bases not matched to a gene: 11. The CDR3 spells CSVESSGSWLGETQYF. The CDR3 DNA sequence: TGCAGCGTTGAATCTAGCGGGAGTTGGTTAGGGGAGACCCAGTACTTC.

This chain joins TRBV19 and TRBJ2-3; 7 nucleotides agree with TRBD2. CDR1 and CDR2 (germline): LNHDA, SQIVND (reference sequence). J gave up 0 bases and V 6 bases, and 6 bases lay outside the gene matches. The CDR3 length is 15 residues. The CDR3, as DNA: TGTGCCAGTAGATGGACTAGGACAAGCACAGATACGCAGTATTTT. Translated, it gives CASRWTRTSTDTQYF.

This clone was found once. This rearrangement joins TRBV4-1 to TRBJ2-2; possibly TRBD2 for D (5 bases). The germline CDR1 and CDR2 sequences are MGHRA and YSYEKL. V was trimmed by 5 bases and J by 0 bases, leaving 10 bases between them. CDR3 length: 15 amino acids. The CDR3 region is CASSKGLPNTGELFF. CDR3 DNA sequence: TGCGCCAGCAGCAAAGGACTCCCGAACACCGGGGAGCTGTTTTTT.

The rearrangement joins TRBV7-2 to TRBJ2-5; no clear D gene. The V end lost 3 bases, the J end lost 4 bases, and 3 bases lay between the germline ends. Germline V gene lookup returns CDR1 SGHTA and CDR2 FQGNSA. The CDR3 extends over 11 amino acids. CDR3: CASSFLETQYF. The CDR3 region has the DNA TGTGCCAGCAGCTTTCTAGAGACCCAGTACTTC.

The chain uses TRBV6-1 and TRBJ2-1, with a weak D call TRBD2 (6 bases). There are 16 residues in the CDR3. Trimming left V 2 bases short and J 5 bases short, with 16 bases between. CDR1 MNHNS and CDR2 SASEGT come from the germline V gene. CDR3 in amino acids: CASSEIVGLAHNEQFF. Written as DNA, the CDR3 is TGTGCCAGCAGTGAAATCGTAGGTCTAGCGCACAATGAGCAGTTCTTC.

This clone was counted a single time. The rearrangement joins TRBV5-5 to TRBJ1-3, with a weak D call TRBD1 (5 bases). The CDR3 runs 14 residues. CDR1 is SGHKS, CDR2 YYEKEE, per germline (reference sequence). V lost 3 bases, J lost 4 bases, and 11 bases lay in between. The CDR3 here is CASSWGSSGNTIYF. CDR3 sequence (DNA): TGTGCCAGCAGCTGGGGGAGCTCCGGAAACACCATATATTTT.

The CDR3 coding sequence is TGTGCCAGCAGCTTAGGCCCGGCAGGGAGCTACAATGAGCAGTTCTTC. Amino acids: CASSLGPAGSYNEQFF. The rearrangement uses TRBV7-9 and TRBJ2-1; D tentatively fits TRBD1 or TRBD2 (5 bases each). The V end was cut by 1 base, the J end by 3 bases, with 13 bases between. Germline assignment: CDR1 SEHNR and CDR2 FQNEAQ (reference sequence). CDR3 length equals 16 residues.

The chain is built from TRBV30 and TRBJ1-2; 9 nucleotides align to TRBD1. This CDR3 is built from 13 residues. The germline V gene encodes CDR1 GTSNPN and CDR2 SVGIG (reference sequence). J was trimmed by 4 bases and V by 7 bases; bases with no gene match: 7. The CDR3 protein is CASPGQGLYGYTF. The CDR3, as DNA: TGTGCCTCGCCGGGACAGGGCCTCTATGGCTACACCTTC. The variable domain in full, with the rest retrieved from reference TRBV30 and TRBJ1-2, is SQTIHQWPATLVQPVGSPLSLECTVEGTSNPNLYWYRQAAGRGLQLLFYSVGIGQISSEVPQNLSASRPQDRQFILSSKKLLLSDSGFYLCASPGQGLYGYTFGSGTRLTVV.

The chain is built from TRBV6-1 and TRBJ2-5; tentatively, D is TRBD1 or TRBD2 (5 bases each). The germline V gene encodes CDR1 MNHNS and CDR2 SASEGT. The CDR3 contains 13 residues. Trimming cost V 7 bases and J 1 base, with 10 bases left between them. CDR3 loop: CASIGTLQETQYF. For the CDR3, the DNA is TGTGCCAGCATCGGGACCCTCCAAGAGACCCAGTACTTC.

V usage is TRBV5-1 and J usage is TRBJ1-1, with unresolved D. V shed 0 bases and J shed 3 bases, with 12 bases lying between them. Germline V gene sequence: CDR1 SGHRS, CDR2 YFSETQ. The CDR3 has 15 residues. CDR3 protein: CASSLAAAGDTEAFF. CDR3 coding DNA: TGCGCCAGCAGCTTGGCCGCGGCGGGCGACACTGAAGCTTTCTTT.

The V and J genes are TRBV7-9 and TRBJ1-4, with no clear D. The germline V gene has CDR1 SEHNR and CDR2 FQNEAQ (reference sequence). CDR3 length: 15 residues. V was trimmed by 1 base and J by 8 bases, leaving 14 bases between them. The CDR3 coding sequence is TGTGCCAGCAGCTTAGGTTCGAAACCGGGGGAAAAACTGTTTTTT. Its translation: CASSLGSKPGEKLFF.

The J gene is TRBJ2-3, the V gene TRBV4-1, with TRBD2 identical over 11 bases. V was clipped by 5 bases and J by 1 base; unmatched bases: 17. Germline V gene data show CDR1 as MGHRA and CDR2 as YSYEKL. The CDR3 runs 20 residues. The CDR3 here is CASSYPAGSGRARGTDTQYF. The CDR3 DNA sequence: TGCGCCAGCAGCTATCCGGCAGGTAGCGGGAGGGCCAGGGGCACAGATACGCAGTATTTT.

This clone has just a few counts. This chain uses TRBV4-1 with TRBJ2-1; no firm D call. V lost 0 bases, J lost 4 bases, and 10 bases lay in between. The V gene's germline CDR1 is MGHRA and CDR2 YSYEKL. CDR3 length: 15 residues. CDR3 nucleotide sequence: TGCGCCAGCAGCCAAGAGTGGCAGCAGTACAATGAGCAGTTCTTC. Translated, it gives CASSQEWQQYNEQFF.

V is TRBV6-6 and J is TRBJ2-5; D uncertain. This CDR3 comprises 14 residues. Trimming left V 2 bases short and J 5 bases short, with 12 bases between. CDR1 is MNHNY and CDR2 is SVGAGI in the germline V gene (reference sequence). The CDR3 is CASSYPGLGETQYF. CDR3 bases: TGTGCCAGCAGTTACCCCGGCCTCGGGGAGACCCAGTACTTC.

The gene calls are TRBV28 and TRBJ1-5, with D hard to call. The CDR3 has 13 amino acids. V was clipped by 6 bases and J by 7 bases, with 13 bases between them. Germline-derived CDR1 and CDR2 are MDHEN and SYDVKM. The CDR3 reads CASRSDIVQPQHF. The CDR3 region has the DNA TGTGCCAGCAGGTCCGACATCGTACAGCCCCAGCATTTT. The full variable domain, in which reference TRBV28 and TRBJ1-5 provide the parts outside the CDR3, is DVKVTQSSRYLVKRTGEKVFLECVQDMDHENMFWYRQDPGLGLRLIYFSYDVKMKEKGDIPEGYSVSREKKERFSLILESASTNQTSMYLCASRSDIVQPQHFGDGTRLSIL.

V gene TRBV30 combines with J gene TRBJ2-7; D might be TRBD1 (6 bases). Deletions cut 3 bases from V and 2 bases from J, with 17 bases between. Germline V lookup: CDR1 GTSNPN, CDR2 SVGIG (reference sequence). The CDR3 has 15 residues. CDR3 residues: CAWSAPARGTYEQYF. Written as DNA, the CDR3 is TGTGCCTGGAGCGCCCCGGCGAGGGGGACCTACGAGCAGTACTTC.

In DNA, the CDR3 is TGTGCCAGCAGCCCTCCGGGTCTCTCCCTTGGACCCCTCCACTTT. Amino acids: CASSPPGLSLGPLHF. J is TRBJ1-6 and V is TRBV28, with D unresolved. The germline gives CDR1 MDHEN, CDR2 SYDVKM. Trimming took 6 bases from V and 12 from J, leaving 21 bases between them. The length of the CDR3 is 15 residues.

This clone was detected only once. The genes are TRBV10-3 and TRBJ2-6, with no clear D. Germline CDR1 reads ENHRY; CDR2 reads SYGVKD. The CDR3 loop spans 14 amino acids. The V gene lost 1 base and the J gene lost 12 bases, with 13 bases spanning the gap. The CDR3 region has the DNA TGTGCCATCAGTGAGTTACCGCAGCGCGTCGTCCTGACTTTC. It specifies CAISELPQRVVLTF.

This clone showed up just a few times. This CDR3 is also generated by other DNA sequences in the sample. V is TRBV10-2 and J is TRBJ2-5; D unresolved. The CDR3 loop spans 13 amino acids. Trimming shortened V by 6 bases and J by 3 bases, and 11 bases separated the two germline ends. The germline CDR1 and CDR2 sequences are WSHSY and SAAADI. This CDR3 is CASSRAAEETQYF. CDR3 sequence (DNA): TGCGCCAGCAGCAGAGCAGCCGAAGAGACCCAGTACTTC.

The rearrangement joins TRBV10-3 to TRBJ2-7; perhaps TRBD2 as D (5 bases). V was pared by 3 bases and J by 2 bases, with 14 bases between. In germline, CDR1 is ENHRY, CDR2 SYGVKD. This CDR3 has 15 amino acids. CDR3 nucleotides: TGTGCCATCAGTGACGAGGCGGCGAGGGCCTACGAGCAGTACTTC. Amino acid sequence: CAISDEAARAYEQYF.

This clone appeared a single time. V usage is TRBV19 and J usage is TRBJ2-2; the match to TRBD2 covers 9 bases. Germline loops: CDR1 LNHDA, CDR2 SQIVND (reference sequence). The CDR3 length is 14 residues. V gave up 8 bases and J gave up 4 bases; unmatched junction bases: 5. The chain's CDR3 is CASAGGPGTGELFF. The DNA of the CDR3 is TGTGCCAGTGCGGGAGGGCCGGGCACCGGGGAGCTGTTTTTT. Full variable domain (rest looked up from reference TRBV19 and TRBJ2-2): DGGITQSPKYLFRKEGQNVTLSCEQNLNHDAMYWYRQDPGQGLRLIYYSQIVNDFQKGDIAEGYSVSREKKESFPLTVTSAQKNPTAFYLCASAGGPGTGELFFGEGSRLTVL.

CDR3 loop: CASSLGTAPGYTF. DNA of the CDR3: TGCGCCAGCAGCTTGGGAACCGCCCCCGGCTACACCTTC. The chain uses TRBV5-1 and TRBJ1-2; D gene uncertain. The ends were cut back, 0 bases at V and 8 bases at J, with 11 bases in the middle. The germline V gene has CDR1 SGHRS and CDR2 YFSETQ. The CDR3 runs 13 residues.

This clone was seen a few times. The V and J genes are TRBV18 and TRBJ1-6; no definite D call. Germline V gene sequence: CDR1 KGHSH, CDR2 LQKENI. The CDR3 loop spans 13 amino acids. V lost 1 base to trimming and J lost 10 bases, with 8 bases between them. CDR3 nucleotides: TGTGCCAGCTCACCACGCCTCGGGTCACCCCTCCACTTT. The encoded protein is CASSPRLGSPLHF.